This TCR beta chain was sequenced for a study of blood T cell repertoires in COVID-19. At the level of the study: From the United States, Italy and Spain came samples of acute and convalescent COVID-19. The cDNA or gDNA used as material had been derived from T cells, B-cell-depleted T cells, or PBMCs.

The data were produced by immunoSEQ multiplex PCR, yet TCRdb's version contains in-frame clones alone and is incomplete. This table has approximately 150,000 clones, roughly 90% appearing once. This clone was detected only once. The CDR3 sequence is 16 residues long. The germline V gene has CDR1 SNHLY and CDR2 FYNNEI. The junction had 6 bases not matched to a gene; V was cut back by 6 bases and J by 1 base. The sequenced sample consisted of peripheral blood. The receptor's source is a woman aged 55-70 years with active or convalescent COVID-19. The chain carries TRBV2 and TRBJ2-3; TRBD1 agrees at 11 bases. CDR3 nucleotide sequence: TGTGCCAGCAGGAGGACAGGGGGCGCCGGCACAGATACGCAGTATTTT. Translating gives CASRRTGGAGTDTQYF. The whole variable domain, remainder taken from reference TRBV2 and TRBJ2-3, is EPEVTQTPSHQVTQMGQEVILRCVPISNHLYFYWYRQILGQKVEFLVSFYNNEISEKSEIFDDQFSVERPDGSNFTLKIRSTKLEDSAMYFCASRRTGGAGTDTQYFGPGTRLTVL.